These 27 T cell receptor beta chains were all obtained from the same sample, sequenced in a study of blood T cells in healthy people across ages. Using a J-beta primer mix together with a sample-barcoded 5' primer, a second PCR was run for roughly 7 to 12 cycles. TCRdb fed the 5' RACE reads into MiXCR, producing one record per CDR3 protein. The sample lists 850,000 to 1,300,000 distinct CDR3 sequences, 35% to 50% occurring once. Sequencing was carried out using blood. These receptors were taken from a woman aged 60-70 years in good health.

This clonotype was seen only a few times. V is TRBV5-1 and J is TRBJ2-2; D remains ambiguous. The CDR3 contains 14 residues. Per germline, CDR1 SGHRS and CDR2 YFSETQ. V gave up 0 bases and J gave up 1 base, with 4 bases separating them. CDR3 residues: CASSLVLNTGELFF. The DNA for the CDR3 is TGCGCCAGCAGCTTGGTTCTGAACACCGGGGAGCTGTTTTTT.

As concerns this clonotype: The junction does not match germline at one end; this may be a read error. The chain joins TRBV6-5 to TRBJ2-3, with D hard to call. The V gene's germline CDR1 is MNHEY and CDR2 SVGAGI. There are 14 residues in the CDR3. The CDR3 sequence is CTSSYGVSTDTQYF. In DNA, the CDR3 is TGTACCAGCAGTTATGGAGTCAGTACAGATACGCAGTATTTT.

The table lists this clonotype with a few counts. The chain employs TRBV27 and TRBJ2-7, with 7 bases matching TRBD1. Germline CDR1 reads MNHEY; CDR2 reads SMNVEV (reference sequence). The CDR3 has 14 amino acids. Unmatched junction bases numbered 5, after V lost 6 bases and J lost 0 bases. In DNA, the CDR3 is TGTGCCAGCAGAGAGGGGGCCAGCTCCTACGAGCAGTACTTC. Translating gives CASREGASSYEQYF.

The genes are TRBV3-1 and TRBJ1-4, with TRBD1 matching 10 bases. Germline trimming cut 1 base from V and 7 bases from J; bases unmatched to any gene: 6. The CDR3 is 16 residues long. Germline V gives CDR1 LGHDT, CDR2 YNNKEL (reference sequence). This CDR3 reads CASSQGRTGGREKLFF. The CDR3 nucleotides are TGTGCCAGCAGCCAAGGCCGGACAGGGGGACGTGAAAAACTGTTTTTT.

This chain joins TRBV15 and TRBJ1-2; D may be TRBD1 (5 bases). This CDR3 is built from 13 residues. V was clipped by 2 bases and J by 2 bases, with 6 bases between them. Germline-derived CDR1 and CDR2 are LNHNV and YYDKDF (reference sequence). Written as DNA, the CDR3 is TGTGCCACCAGCAGAACAGGAAACTATGGCTACACCTTC. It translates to CATSRTGNYGYTF.

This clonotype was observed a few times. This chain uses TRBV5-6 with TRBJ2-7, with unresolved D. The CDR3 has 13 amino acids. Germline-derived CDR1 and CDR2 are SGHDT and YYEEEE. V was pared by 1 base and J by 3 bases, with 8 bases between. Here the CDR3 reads CASSLRRLYEQYF. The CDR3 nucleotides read TGTGCCAGCAGCTTGCGACGGCTCTACGAGCAGTACTTC.

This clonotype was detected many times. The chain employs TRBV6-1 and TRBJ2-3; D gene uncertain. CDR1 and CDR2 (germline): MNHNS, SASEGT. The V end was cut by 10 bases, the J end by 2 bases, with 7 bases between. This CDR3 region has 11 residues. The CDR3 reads CAIQNTDTQYF. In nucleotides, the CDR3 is TGTGCCATCCAGAACACAGATACGCAGTATTTT.

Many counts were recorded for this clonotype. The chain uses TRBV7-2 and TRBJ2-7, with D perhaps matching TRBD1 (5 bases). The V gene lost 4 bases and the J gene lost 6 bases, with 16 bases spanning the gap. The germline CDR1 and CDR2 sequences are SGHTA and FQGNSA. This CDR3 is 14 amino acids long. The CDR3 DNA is TGTGCCAGCAGCTCCAGATTTGGGGCGGCCGAGCAGTACTTC. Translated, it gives CASSSRFGAAEQYF.

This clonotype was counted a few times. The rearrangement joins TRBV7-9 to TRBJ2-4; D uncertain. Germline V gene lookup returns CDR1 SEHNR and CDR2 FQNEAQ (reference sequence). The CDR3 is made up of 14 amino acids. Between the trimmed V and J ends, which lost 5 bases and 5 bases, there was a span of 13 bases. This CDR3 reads CASSIEPPQNIQYF. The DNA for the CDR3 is TGTGCCAGCAGCATAGAACCTCCCCAAAACATTCAGTACTTC.

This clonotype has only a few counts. This CDR3 is CASSQLAGGADTQYF. CDR3 DNA: TGTGCCAGCAGCCAGTTAGCGGGAGGGGCAGATACGCAGTATTTT. V and J are TRBV7-6 and TRBJ2-3, with 11 bases lining up with TRBD2. The CDR3 is made up of 15 amino acids. The germline CDR1 and CDR2 sequences are SGHVS and FNYEAQ. With 5 bases clipped from V and 4 bases from J, the junction kept 5 bases outside the gene matches.

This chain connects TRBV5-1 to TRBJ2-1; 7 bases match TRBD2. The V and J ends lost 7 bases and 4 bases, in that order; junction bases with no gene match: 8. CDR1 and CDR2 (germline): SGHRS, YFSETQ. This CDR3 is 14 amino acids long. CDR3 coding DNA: TGCGCCAGCGGCCTATCGGGAGGATACAATGAGCAGTTCTTC. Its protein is CASGLSGGYNEQFF.

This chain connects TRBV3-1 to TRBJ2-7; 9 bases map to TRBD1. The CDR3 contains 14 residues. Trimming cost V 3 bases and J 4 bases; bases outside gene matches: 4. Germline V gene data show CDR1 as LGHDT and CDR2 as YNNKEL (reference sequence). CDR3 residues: CASSQWDRVYEQYF. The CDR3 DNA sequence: TGTGCCAGCAGCCAGTGGGACAGGGTGTACGAGCAGTACTTC.

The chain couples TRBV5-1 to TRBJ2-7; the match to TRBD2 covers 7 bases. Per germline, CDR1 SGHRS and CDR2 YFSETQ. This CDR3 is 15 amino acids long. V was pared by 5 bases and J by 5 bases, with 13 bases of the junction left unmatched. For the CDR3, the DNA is TGCGCCAGCAGAAATGGAGCGAGCGGGGTAGACGAGCAGTACTTC. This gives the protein CASRNGASGVDEQYF. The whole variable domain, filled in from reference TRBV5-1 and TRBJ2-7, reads KAGVTQTPRYLIKTRGQQVTLSCSPISGHRSVSWYQQTPGQGLQFLFEYFSETQRNKGNFPGRFSGRQFSNSRSEMNVSTLELGDSALYLCASRNGASGVDEQYFGPGTRLTVT.

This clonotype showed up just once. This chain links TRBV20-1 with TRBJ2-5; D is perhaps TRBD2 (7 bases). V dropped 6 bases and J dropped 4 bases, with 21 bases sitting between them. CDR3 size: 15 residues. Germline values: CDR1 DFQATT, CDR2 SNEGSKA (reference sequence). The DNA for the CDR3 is TGCAGTGCAGGGGTGGTGGGAGGGGGTGCAGAGACCCAGTACTTC. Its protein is CSAGVVGGGAETQYF.

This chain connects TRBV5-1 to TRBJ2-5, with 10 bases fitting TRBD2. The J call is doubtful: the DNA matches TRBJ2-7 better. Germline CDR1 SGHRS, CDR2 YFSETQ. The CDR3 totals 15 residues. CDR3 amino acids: CASSLSFLAGDEQYF. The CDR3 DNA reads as TGCGCCAGCAGCTTGTCTTTCCTAGCGGGAGACGAGCAGTACTTC.

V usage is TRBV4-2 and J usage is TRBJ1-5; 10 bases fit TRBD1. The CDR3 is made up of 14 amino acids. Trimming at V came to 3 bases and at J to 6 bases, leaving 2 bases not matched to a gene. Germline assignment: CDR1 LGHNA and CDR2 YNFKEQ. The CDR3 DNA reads TGTGCCAGCAGCCAGGACAGGGGGGTTCAGCCCCAGCATTTT. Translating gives CASSQDRGVQPQHF.

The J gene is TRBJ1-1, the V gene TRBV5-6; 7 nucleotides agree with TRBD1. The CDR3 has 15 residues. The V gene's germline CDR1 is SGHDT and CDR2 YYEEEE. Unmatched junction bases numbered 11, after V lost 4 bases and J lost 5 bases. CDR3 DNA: TGTGCCAGCAGCCCCCGACAGGGAATAGGAACTGAAGCTTTCTTT. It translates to CASSPRQGIGTEAFF. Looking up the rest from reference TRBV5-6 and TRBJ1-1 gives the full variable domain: DAGVTQSPTHLIKTRGQQVTLRCSPKSGHDTVSWYQQALGQGPQFIFQYYEEEERQRGNFPDRFSGHQFPNYSSELNVNALLLGDSALYLCASSPRQGIGTEAFFGQGTRLTVV.

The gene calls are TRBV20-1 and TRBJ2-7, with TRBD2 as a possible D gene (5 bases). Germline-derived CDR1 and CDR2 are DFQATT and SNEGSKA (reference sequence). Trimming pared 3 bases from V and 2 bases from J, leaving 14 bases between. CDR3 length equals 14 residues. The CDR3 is CSASYSALPYEQYF. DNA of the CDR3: TGCAGTGCTAGTTATAGCGCGCTGCCCTACGAGCAGTACTTC.

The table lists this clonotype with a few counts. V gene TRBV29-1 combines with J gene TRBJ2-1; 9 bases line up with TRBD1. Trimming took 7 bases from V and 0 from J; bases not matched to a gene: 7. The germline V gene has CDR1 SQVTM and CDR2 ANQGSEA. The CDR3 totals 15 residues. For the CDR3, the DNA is TGCAGCGGTCAACAGGGGGCGAGCTCCTACAATGAGCAGTTCTTC. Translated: CSGQQGASSYNEQFF.

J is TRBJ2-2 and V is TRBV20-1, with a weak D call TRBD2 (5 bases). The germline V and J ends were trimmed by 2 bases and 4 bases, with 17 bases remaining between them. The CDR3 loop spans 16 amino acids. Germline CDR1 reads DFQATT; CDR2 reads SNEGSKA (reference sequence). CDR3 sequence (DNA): TGCAGTGCTAGACCAATACTCCGGACTTCCACCGGGGAGCTGTTTTTT. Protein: CSARPILRTSTGELFF.

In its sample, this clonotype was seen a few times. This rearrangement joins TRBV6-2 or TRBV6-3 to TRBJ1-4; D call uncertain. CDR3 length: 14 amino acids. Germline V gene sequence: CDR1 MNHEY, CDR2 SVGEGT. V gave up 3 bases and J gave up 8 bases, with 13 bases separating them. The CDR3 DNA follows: TGTGCCAGCAGTTATCCCGGGCGAGGGGAAAAACTGTTTTTT. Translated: CASSYPGRGEKLFF.

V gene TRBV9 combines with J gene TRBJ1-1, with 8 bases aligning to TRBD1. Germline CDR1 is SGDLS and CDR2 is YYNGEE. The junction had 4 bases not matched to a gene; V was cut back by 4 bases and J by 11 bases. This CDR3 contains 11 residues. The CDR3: CASSSRTGAFF. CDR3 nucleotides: TGTGCCAGCAGCAGTAGGACAGGGGCTTTCTTT.

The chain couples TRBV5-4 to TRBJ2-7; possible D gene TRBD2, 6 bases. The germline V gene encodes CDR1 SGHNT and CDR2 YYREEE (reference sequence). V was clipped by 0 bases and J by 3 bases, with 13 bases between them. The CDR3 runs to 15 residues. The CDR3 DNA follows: TGTGCCAGCAGCTTGGGGCGGGGAACCCTCTACGAGCAGTACTTC. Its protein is CASSLGRGTLYEQYF.

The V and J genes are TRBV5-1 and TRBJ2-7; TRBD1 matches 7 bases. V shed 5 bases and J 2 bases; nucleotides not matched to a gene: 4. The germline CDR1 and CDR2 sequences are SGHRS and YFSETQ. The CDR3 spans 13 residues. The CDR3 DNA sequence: TGCGCCAGCAGAGTAGACAGGGCCTACGAGCAGTACTTC. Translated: CASRVDRAYEQYF.

The CDR3 region is CASSVGGLAGDNEQFF. The DNA for the CDR3 is TGTGCCAGCAGCGTAGGGGGTCTAGCGGGAGACAATGAGCAGTTCTTC. The rearrangement links TRBV9 to TRBJ2-1; 10 bases are shared with TRBD2. V dropped 0 bases and J dropped 5; count of bases not matched to a gene: 5. This CDR3 comprises 16 residues. Germline lookup yields CDR1 SGDLS and CDR2 YYNGEE.

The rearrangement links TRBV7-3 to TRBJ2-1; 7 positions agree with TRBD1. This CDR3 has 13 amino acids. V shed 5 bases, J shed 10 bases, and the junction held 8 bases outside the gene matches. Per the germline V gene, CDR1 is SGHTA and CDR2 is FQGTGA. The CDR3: CASSHNRGEEQFF. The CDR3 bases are TGTGCCAGCAGCCATAACAGGGGCGAAGAGCAGTTCTTC.

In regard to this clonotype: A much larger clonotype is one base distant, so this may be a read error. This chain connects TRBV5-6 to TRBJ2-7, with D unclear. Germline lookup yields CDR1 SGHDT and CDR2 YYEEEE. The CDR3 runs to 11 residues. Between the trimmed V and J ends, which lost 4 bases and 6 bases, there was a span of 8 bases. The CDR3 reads CASSTEGEQYF. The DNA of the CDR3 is TGTGCCAGCAGCACGGAAGGCGAGCAGTACTTC.